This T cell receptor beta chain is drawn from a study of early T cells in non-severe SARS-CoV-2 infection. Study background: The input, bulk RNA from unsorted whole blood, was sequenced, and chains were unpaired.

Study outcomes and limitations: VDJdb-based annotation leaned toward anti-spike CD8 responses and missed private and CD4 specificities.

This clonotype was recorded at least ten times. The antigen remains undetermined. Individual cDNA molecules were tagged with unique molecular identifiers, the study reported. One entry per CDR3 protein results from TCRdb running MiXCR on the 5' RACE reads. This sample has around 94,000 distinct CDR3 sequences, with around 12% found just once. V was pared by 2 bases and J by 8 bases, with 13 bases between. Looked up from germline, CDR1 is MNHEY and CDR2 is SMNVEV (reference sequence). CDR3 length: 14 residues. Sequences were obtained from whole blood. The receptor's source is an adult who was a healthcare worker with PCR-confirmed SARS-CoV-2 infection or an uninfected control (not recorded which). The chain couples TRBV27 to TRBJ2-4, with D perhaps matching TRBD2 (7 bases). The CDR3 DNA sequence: TGTGCCAGCAGTTTAAATACAGGGAGGGACATTCAGTACTTC. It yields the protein CASSLNTGRDIQYF.